The 24 T cell receptor beta chains below were found in one sample sequenced in a study of metastatic and nonmetastatic thyroid tumors. Before thyroid surgery, none of the patients had received any treatment. TCRdb re-called clones via MiXCR from the PCR reads. Here the sample spans 80,000 to 85,000 clones, under 15% being singletons. The sample taken for sequencing was tumor tissue. The receptors originated from a female donor with papillary thyroid cancer or a benign thyroid nodule (not recorded which). Some clones in this sample may be carry-over from other donors' samples.

About this clone itself: This could be a read error, since a much larger clone is one nucleotide away. The chain is built from TRBV20-1 and TRBJ1-1; no clear D. V was clipped by 3 bases and J by 7 bases, with 9 bases between them. CDR1 and CDR2 from the germline V gene are DFQATT and SNEGSKA (reference sequence). The CDR3 totals 11 residues. The CDR3 reads CSASGPGEAFF. In DNA, the CDR3 is TGCAGTGCTAGTGGGCCAGGTGAAGCTTTCTTT.

This clone was seen only a few times. The V and J genes are TRBV6-1 and TRBJ2-7, with D uncertain. CDR1 and CDR2 from the germline V gene are MNHNS and SASEGT. Trimming shortened V by 5 bases and J by 2 bases, and 10 bases separated the two germline ends. The CDR3 spans 13 residues. CDR3: CASSSIGTYEQYF. The DNA of the CDR3 is TGTGCCAGCAGTTCTATCGGTACCTACGAGCAGTACTTC.

This clone was observed a few times. A much larger clone sits a single nucleotide away, making a read error possible. The rearrangement links TRBV28 to TRBJ1-4, with TRBD1 matching over 7 bases. V trimming: 6 bases; J trimming: 5 bases; junction bases outside the gene matches: 9. The germline V gene encodes CDR1 MDHEN and CDR2 SYDVKM. The CDR3 sequence is 15 residues long. CDR3 bases: TGTGCCAGCAGCCCTGACAGGGCCCTCAATGAAAAACTGTTTTTT. Its translation: CASSPDRALNEKLFF.

This clone was detected ten times or more. The CDR3 here is CASSLWRDNSPLHF. CDR3 nucleotides: TGTGCCAGCAGTTTATGGCGGGATAATTCACCCCTCCACTTT. The rearrangement uses TRBV28 and TRBJ1-6; D is undetermined. Germline V gene data show CDR1 as MDHEN and CDR2 as SYDVKM. The CDR3 has 14 residues. V lost 0 bases, J lost 5 bases, and 5 bases lay in between.

Concerning this clone itself: This could be a read error, since a much larger clone is one nucleotide away. The chain links TRBV28 to TRBJ1-1; D gene uncertain. CDR3 length: 13 amino acids. Germline assignment: CDR1 MDHEN and CDR2 SYDVKM. DNA of the CDR3: TGTGTCAGCGGGCGTCGGACGAACACTGAAGCTTTCTTT. Encoded protein: CVSGRRTNTEAFF.

Notes on this clone: The junction departs from germline at one end; a sequencing error may be responsible. The chain has TRBV20-1 and TRBJ1-2; D is possibly TRBD1 (6 bases). From germline, CDR1 is DFQATT and CDR2 SNEGSKA (reference sequence). The CDR3 covers 13 residues. This CDR3 is CSAPPRGTSGVAF. DNA of the CDR3: TGCAGTGCTCCTCCCCGGGGGACATCGGGTGTGGCCTTC.

Ten or more counts support this clone. The chain joins TRBV18 to TRBJ1-5; D is possibly TRBD1 (5 bases). The ends were cut back, 6 bases at V and 1 base at J, with 7 bases in the middle. The V gene's germline CDR1 is KGHSH and CDR2 LQKENI. The CDR3 sequence is 13 residues long. Here the CDR3 reads CASSRDSNQPQHF. The CDR3 coding sequence is TGTGCCAGCTCCCGGGACAGCAATCAGCCCCAGCATTTT.

With regard to this clone: Since a much larger clone is just one base distant, this may be a read error. The CDR3 nucleotides read TGTGCCAGCACCGCCGGCGAGCAGTACTTC. Translation gives CASTAGEQYF. The chain has TRBV25-1 and TRBJ2-7; no firm D call. V lost 7 bases, J lost 6 bases, and 7 bases lay in between. Germline CDR1 and CDR2: MGHDK and SYGVNS. The CDR3 runs 10 residues.

This clone was counted at least ten times. The chain is built from TRBV12-3 or TRBV12-4 and TRBJ1-6, with TRBD1 as a possible D gene (6 bases). V lost 8 bases to trimming and J lost 4 bases, with 12 bases between them. The CDR3 sequence is 14 residues long. Written as DNA, the CDR3 is TGTGCCAGCGGTCTCGGACAGTATAATTCACCCCTCCACTTT. This translates into CASGLGQYNSPLHF.

The chain combines TRBV5-5 with TRBJ1-2; no definite D call. Germline CDR1 reads SGHKS; CDR2 reads YYEKEE (reference sequence). The CDR3 contains 16 residues. Trimming took off 0 bases at V and 0 bases at J, with 12 bases between the two ends. In DNA, the CDR3 is TGTGCCAGCAGCTTGGGAGTAGACATCCCTAACTATGGCTACACCTTC. This sequence encodes CASSLGVDIPNYGYTF.

In its sample, this clone was seen a few times. A much larger clone is a single base away; this may be a read error. The chain carries TRBV19 and TRBJ2-1; possible D gene TRBD2, 6 bases. V gave up 7 bases and J gave up 4 bases, with 17 bases separating them. Germline CDR1 LNHDA, CDR2 SQIVND (reference sequence). The CDR3 has 15 amino acids. CDR3 sequence: CASIQGAGRYNEQFF. CDR3 coding DNA: TGTGCCAGTATCCAGGGTGCGGGACGGTACAATGAGCAGTTCTTC.

There are many counts of this clone. The V call is TRBV11-3, the J call TRBJ2-7; D gene uncertain. V shed 1 base and J shed 6 bases, with 4 bases lying between them. The CDR3 consists of 11 residues. CDR1 and CDR2 from the germline V gene are SGHNT and YENEEA. CDR3 bases: TGTGCCAGCAGCTTAGGGTTCGAGCAGTACTTC. It is translated as CASSLGFEQYF.

Many counts were recorded for this clone. V is TRBV7-2 and J is TRBJ1-5; 8 bases are shared with TRBD1. Germline CDR1 SGHTA, CDR2 FQGNSA. The CDR3 is 15 residues long. Trimming removed 3 bases from V and 11 bases from J; junction bases left unmatched: 12. DNA for the CDR3: TGTGCCAGCAGCTTTAACAGGGGGAATCAATGGGCCCAGCATTTT. Its protein is CASSFNRGNQWAQHF.

Many counts were recorded for this clone. The J gene is TRBJ2-1, the V gene TRBV29-1; 8 positions match TRBD2. V lost 5 bases and J lost 4; bases outside the gene matches: 10. This CDR3 has 15 residues. Germline V gene lookup returns CDR1 SQVTM and CDR2 ANQGSEA. The CDR3 DNA sequence: TGCAGCGTTTTATTAGCGGGACGGGCGTACAATGAGCAGTTCTTC. Its translation: CSVLLAGRAYNEQFF.

This clone was seen repeatedly, ten times or more. The chain joins TRBV20-1 to TRBJ2-3; 8 nucleotides agree with TRBD1. This CDR3 is 16 amino acids long. Germline CDR1 and CDR2: DFQATT and SNEGSKA (reference sequence). J was trimmed by 6 bases and V by 4 bases; bases with no gene match: 15. For the CDR3, the DNA is TGCAGTGCTACAACAAACCCGGACAGGGTTGGGGATACGCAGTATTTT. This gives the protein CSATTNPDRVGDTQYF.

This clone was counted at least ten times. J is TRBJ2-3 and V is TRBV5-1; 8 bases align to TRBD2. The CDR3 length is 17 residues. V shed 0 bases and J 2 bases; nucleotides not matched to a gene: 8. The germline V gene encodes CDR1 SGHRS and CDR2 YFSETQ. CDR3: CASSLALLAAPTDTQYF. The CDR3 DNA sequence: TGCGCCAGCAGCTTGGCCTTACTAGCGGCACCCACAGATACGCAGTATTTT.

This clone appeared a few times. J is TRBJ1-1 and V is TRBV30, with D maybe TRBD1 (5 bases). This CDR3 contains 13 residues. Trimming took off 0 bases at V and 4 bases at J, with 9 bases between the two ends. CDR1 GTSNPN and CDR2 SVGIG come from the germline V gene (reference sequence). CDR3 sequence reads: CAWSVGDVTEAFF. The CDR3 DNA follows: TGTGCCTGGAGTGTGGGGGACGTCACTGAAGCTTTCTTT.

This clone was seen ten or more times. The chain links TRBV30 to TRBJ1-4; D gene unclear. The CDR3 is 13 amino acids. Trimming left V 0 bases short and J 5 bases short, with 7 bases between. Germline CDR1 and CDR2: GTSNPN and SVGIG (reference sequence). DNA for the CDR3: TGTGCCTGGAGTGTGATCGGGAATGAAAAACTGTTTTTT. Protein product: CAWSVIGNEKLFF.

This chain links TRBV6-1 with TRBJ2-3; D ambiguous. CDR1 and CDR2 from the germline V gene are MNHNS and SASEGT. V was trimmed by 2 bases and J by 2 bases, leaving 17 bases between them. The CDR3 sequence is 17 residues long. CDR3 sequence reads: CASSERWGVGYTDTQYF. Written as DNA, the CDR3 is TGTGCCAGCAGTGAAAGATGGGGTGTCGGATACACAGATACGCAGTATTTT.

The table lists this clone with many counts. The same CDR3 is also encoded by other DNA sequences in this sample. CDR3 coding DNA: TGCAGTGCTGAAGGGGGCAACAATCAGCCCCAGCATTTT. Its protein product is CSAEGGNNQPQHF. The V gene is TRBV20-1, the J gene TRBJ1-5; TRBD1 matches 7 bases. This CDR3 has 13 amino acids. Germline V gene data show CDR1 as DFQATT and CDR2 as SNEGSKA (reference sequence). Unmatched junction bases numbered 4, after V lost 5 bases and J lost 3 bases.

In regard to this clone: A much larger clone lies one base from this, so it may be a read error. The chain couples TRBV11-2 to TRBJ1-4; no clear D. Germline V gene data show CDR1 as SGHAT and CDR2 as FQNNGV. This CDR3 has 14 residues. The CDR3 spells CASGYSAVNEKPFF. CDR3 DNA: TGTGCCAGCGGGTACAGTGCAGTTAATGAAAAACCGTTTTTT. Together with reference TRBV11-2 and TRBJ1-4, the CDR3 gives the full variable domain: EAGVAQSPRYKIIEKRQSVAFWCNPISGHATLYWYQQILGQGPKLLIQFQNNGVVDDSQLPKDRFSAERLKGVDSTLKIQPAKLEDSAVYLCASGYSAVNEKPFFGSGTQLSVL.

This chain joins TRBV12-5 and TRBJ2-1; 10 bases line up with TRBD1. The trim removed 2 bases at V and 0 bases at J, leaving 10 bases unmatched. The CDR3 is 19 amino acids. The germline gives CDR1 LGHNT, CDR2 FRNRAP. The CDR3, as DNA: TGTGCTAGTGGTTTGCCTCCTGGGACAGGGGTTACCTCCTACAATGAGCAGTTCTTC. It codes for CASGLPPGTGVTSYNEQFF.

V usage is TRBV5-1 and J usage is TRBJ2-7; possibly TRBD1 for D (5 bases). The germline V gene has CDR1 SGHRS and CDR2 YFSETQ. V lost 4 bases and J lost 4, with 15 bases in between. The CDR3 loop spans 14 amino acids. CDR3 residues: CASSPGNENYEQYF. The CDR3 DNA is TGCGCCAGCAGCCCAGGGAACGAGAATTACGAGCAGTACTTC.

The sample holds many counts of this clone. V and J are TRBV20-1 and TRBJ2-7; the D gene could be TRBD1 or TRBD2 (6 bases each). V was pared by 3 bases and J by 3 bases, with 12 bases between. Germline loops: CDR1 DFQATT, CDR2 SNEGSKA (reference sequence). CDR3 length: 13 residues. The CDR3: CSASPGGRYEQYF. The CDR3 DNA follows: TGCAGTGCTAGTCCCGGGGGCCGCTACGAGCAGTACTTC.